This TCR beta chain was sequenced in a study of long-term antiretroviral therapy in people with HIV. Version v3.0 of the immunoSEQ assay was performed at survey level. Here immunoSEQ multiplex PCR was the method, and the copy in TCRdb shows in-frame clones only, minus some. The table lists about 21,000 clones, about four fifths of them singletons. Study-level findings and limits: Dominance of pre-ART expanded clones persisted, fluctuating and often declining after ART. Repertoires looked antigen-experienced, with only a slight naive shift after ART. Blood was collected between about 2003 and 2018, possibly under older ART regimens.

Comments on this clone: The target antigen is unknown.

Specimen: unsorted PBMCs, collected 0.2 years after starting antiretroviral therapy. The clonotype was recovered from a woman aged 25 to 45 with HIV.

CDR3 coding DNA: TGCGCCAGCAGCTTGCCCAGGGTGTCGAACACCGGGGAGCTGTTTTTT. Translating it yields CASSLPRVSNTGELFF. The chain uses TRBV5-1 and TRBJ2-2; D may be TRBD1 (5 bases). Trimming took 1 base from V and 0 from J, leaving 10 bases between them. The CDR3 loop spans 16 amino acids. Germline CDR1 is SGHRS and CDR2 is YFSETQ.